The 28 T cell receptor beta chains below were found in one sample sequenced in a study of Graves' ophthalmopathy and Graves' hyperthyroidism. Investigators amplified TCR beta CDR3 regions from RNA transcripts. Investigators did first-round RT-PCR with HTBI primers, then second-round multiplex PCR. TCRdb reanalysed the multiplex PCR reads using MiXCR and keeps one entry per CDR3 protein. The sample includes about 480,000 distinct CDR3 sequences, about 15% seen only once; the top ten take 8% to 10%. The sample was blood. The receptors come from a young woman with Graves' ophthalmopathy.

This clonotype was counted many times. This chain links TRBV11-3 with TRBJ1-2, with 8 bases identical to TRBD1. J was trimmed by 3 bases and V by 4 bases; bases with no gene match: 7. The CDR3 extends over 15 amino acids. CDR1 is SGHNT and CDR2 is YENEEA in the germline V gene. CDR3 DNA: TGTGCCAGCAGCTCGACAGGGGACAGCGACTATGGCTACACCTTC. It is translated as CASSSTGDSDYGYTF.

This clonotype has more than one count but fewer than ten. J is TRBJ2-2 and V is TRBV4-1; possible D gene TRBD1, 6 bases. With 9 bases removed from V and 1 base from J, the gap between germline ends came to 15 bases. This CDR3 is 15 amino acids long. Looked up from germline, CDR1 is MGHRA and CDR2 is YSYEKL. This chain's CDR3 is CASCPGHLNTGELFF. CDR3 bases: TGCGCCAGTTGCCCGGGACACCTGAACACCGGGGAGCTGTTTTTT.

A remark on this clonotype: One end of the junction is discordant with germline, which a read error may explain. The chain joins TRBV5-1 to TRBJ1-1; 11 bases map to TRBD1. This CDR3 has 14 residues. Germline V CDR1 and CDR2: SGHRS, YFSETQ. CDR3 sequence: CACSGQGAEGEAFF. CDR3 nucleotides: TGCGCCTGCAGCGGACAGGGGGCGGAAGGTGAAGCTTTCTTT. The full variable domain, its missing parts supplied by reference TRBV5-1 and TRBJ1-1, is KAGVTQTPRYLIKTRGQQVTLSCSPISGHRSVSWYQQTPGQGLQFLFEYFSETQRNKGNFPGRFSGRQFSNSRSEMNVSTLELGDSALYLCACSGQGAEGEAFFGQGTRLTVV.

A word on this clonotype: This may be a read error, as it is one base from a much larger clone. CDR3 sequence reads: CSARVQGANDGYTF. CDR3 sequence (DNA): TGCAGTGCTAGGGTACAGGGAGCTAACGATGGCTACACCTTC. The genes are TRBV20-1 and TRBJ1-2; possible D gene TRBD1, 6 bases. The CDR3 loop spans 14 amino acids. In germline, CDR1 is DFQATT, CDR2 SNEGSKA (reference sequence).

This clonotype was detected ten times or more. This chain links TRBV7-2 with TRBJ1-1; D call uncertain. The CDR3 consists of 13 residues. CDR1 is SGHTA and CDR2 is FQGNSA in the germline V gene. V lost 0 bases to trimming and J lost 7 bases, with 9 bases between them. This CDR3 reads CASSLAPQLEAFF. The CDR3 DNA reads as TGTGCCAGCAGCTTAGCCCCACAGCTTGAAGCTTTCTTT.

Of note for this clonotype: This clone may be a read error of a much larger clone one base away. This chain links TRBV28 with TRBJ2-2, with 7 bases that match TRBD2. This CDR3 has 17 amino acids. Germline V gene sequence: CDR1 MDHEN, CDR2 SYDVKM. The CDR3 DNA reads as TGTGCCAACAGTTTAAGGTCGGGACTACTAAACGCCGGGGAGCTGTTTTTT. It translates to CANSLRSGLLNAGELFF.

Comment on this clonotype: This sequence may be a read error, since a much larger clone differs from it by one base. This is likely a read error, given that the CDR3 carries no conserved phenylalanine or tryptophan at its end. The chain links TRBV19 to TRBJ1-2; maybe TRBD1 (5 bases). V lost 5 bases and J 6 bases, leaving 10 bases between the germline ends. CDR1 and CDR2 from the germline V gene are LNHDA and SQIVND (reference sequence). The length of the CDR3 is 12 residues. The CDR3 bases are TGTGCCAGTAGTGCCAGGGACCATGGCTACACCTAC. Translating it yields CASSARDHGYTY.

There are a few counts of this clonotype. The V and J genes are TRBV4-1 and TRBJ1-1; D might be TRBD1 (6 bases). V lost 1 base, J lost 6 bases, and 15 bases lay in between. Germline V gene data show CDR1 as MGHRA and CDR2 as YSYEKL. The CDR3 length is 15 residues. The CDR3 loop is CASSQGLGGHSEAFF. CDR3 DNA sequence: TGCGCCAGCAGCCAAGGGTTGGGGGGGCACTCTGAAGCTTTCTTT.

The sample holds many counts of this clonotype. This chain uses TRBV24-1 with TRBJ2-2, with 7 positions matching TRBD2. V shed 0 bases, J shed 5 bases, and the junction held 8 bases outside the gene matches. Germline assignment: CDR1 KGHDR and CDR2 SFDVKD. The CDR3 runs 17 residues. CDR3 bases: TGTGCCACCAGTGATTTGGGCGGAGGGAGGGGAACCGGGGAGCTGTTTTTT. Translating it yields CATSDLGGGRGTGELFF.

The CDR3 DNA sequence: TGTGCCAGCAGCTTATGGGCTAGCGACGAGCAGTACTTC. Translating it yields CASSLWASDEQYF. The gene calls are TRBV7-2 and TRBJ2-7; possible D gene TRBD2, 6 bases. Trimming cost V 2 bases and J 5 bases, with 10 bases left between them. This CDR3 has 13 amino acids. Germline lookup yields CDR1 SGHTA and CDR2 FQGNSA. The variable domain in full, completed from reference TRBV7-2 and TRBJ2-7, reads GAGVSQSPSNKVTEKGKDVELRCDPISGHTALYWYRQSLGQGLEFLIYFQGNSAPDKSGLPSDRFSAERTGGSVSTLTIQRTQQEDSAVYLCASSLWASDEQYFGPGTRLTVT.

The DNA of the CDR3 is TGCGCCAGCAGCCAAATTAATCCGCCGTCTAACTATGGCTACACCTTC. It codes for CASSQINPPSNYGYTF. The chain combines TRBV4-1 with TRBJ1-2; D remains unclear. The CDR3 spans 16 residues. V lost 2 bases and J lost 0, with 13 bases in between. Germline V gene lookup returns CDR1 MGHRA and CDR2 YSYEKL.

This clonotype was seen at least ten times. This sequence joins TRBV20-1 and TRBJ2-5, with TRBD1 identical over 9 bases. CDR3 length: 15 residues. Germline V CDR1 and CDR2: DFQATT, SNEGSKA (reference sequence). Losses at the gene ends were 0 bases for V and 5 bases for J; bases not matched to a gene: 7. The CDR3 nucleotides read TGCAGTGCTAGAGAACCTAACAGGGGGCAGGAGACCCAGTACTTC. It specifies CSAREPNRGQETQYF.

This clonotype was recorded many times. The chain combines TRBV11-2 with TRBJ2-5; 15 nucleotides match TRBD2. In germline, CDR1 is SGHAT, CDR2 FQNNGV. The CDR3 extends over 16 amino acids. Trimming at V came to 5 bases and at J to 1 base, leaving 2 bases not matched to a gene. CDR3 in DNA: TGTGCCAGCAGCCCGGGACTAGCGGGGGGCCAAGAGACCCAGTACTTC. This codes for CASSPGLAGGQETQYF.

This clonotype was seen repeatedly, ten times or more. This may be a read error, as it is one base from a much larger clone. V usage is TRBV27 and J usage is TRBJ2-2; D ambiguous. V was cut by 8 bases and J by 3 bases, with 16 bases left in between. The germline CDR1 and CDR2 sequences are MNHEY and SMNVEV (reference sequence). This CDR3 spans 15 amino acids. The chain's CDR3 is CASALGWMYTGELFF. The CDR3, as DNA: TGTGCCAGCGCACTTGGGTGGATGTACACCGGGGAGCTGTTTTTT.

This clonotype was observed many times. This chain links TRBV6-1 with TRBJ1-3, with D perhaps matching TRBD1 (6 bases). The CDR3 runs to 14 residues. The germline CDR1 and CDR2 sequences are MNHNS and SASEGT. V gave up 6 bases and J gave up 1 base, with 10 bases separating them. The CDR3 reads CASRGDTSGNTIYF. CDR3 bases: TGTGCCAGCAGGGGGGACACATCTGGAAACACCATATATTTT.

The sample holds a few counts of this clonotype. The chain employs TRBV3-1 and TRBJ1-1; TRBD1 might be the D (6 bases). With 3 bases removed from V and 9 bases from J, the gap between germline ends came to 14 bases. This CDR3 comprises 13 residues. Germline V gene data show CDR1 as LGHDT and CDR2 as YNNKEL (reference sequence). The chain's CDR3 is CASSQQTGFQAFF. The DNA for the CDR3 is TGTGCCAGCAGCCAGCAAACAGGGTTTCAAGCTTTCTTT.

There are many counts of this clonotype. J is TRBJ1-2 and V is TRBV6-1; the D gene is possibly TRBD1 (5 bases). Germline CDR1 reads MNHNS; CDR2 reads SASEGT. V was trimmed by 2 bases and J by 6 bases, leaving 10 bases between them. The CDR3 loop spans 13 amino acids. The CDR3 region is CASSEIRTHGYTF. The CDR3 bases are TGTGCCAGCAGTGAAATTAGGACACATGGCTACACCTTC.

This clonotype was seen at least ten times. This rearrangement joins TRBV28 to TRBJ2-7; D unresolved. V lost 4 bases, J lost 0 bases, and 7 bases lay in between. CDR3 size: 13 residues. CDR1 MDHEN and CDR2 SYDVKM come from the germline V gene. The CDR3 loop reads CASSSAVSYEQYF. The DNA for the CDR3 is TGTGCCAGCAGTTCGGCGGTCTCCTACGAGCAGTACTTC. The entire variable domain, with the rest obtained from reference TRBV28 and TRBJ2-7, is as follows: DVKVTQSSRYLVKRTGEKVFLECVQDMDHENMFWYRQDPGLGLRLIYFSYDVKMKEKGDIPEGYSVSREKKERFSLILESASTNQTSMYLCASSSAVSYEQYFGPGTRLTVT.

This clonotype was counted many times. The genes are TRBV5-4 and TRBJ2-7; 8 nucleotides agree with TRBD2. CDR1 SGHNT and CDR2 YYREEE come from the germline V gene (reference sequence). Trimming took 5 bases from V and 7 from J; bases not matched to a gene: 14. The CDR3 extends over 15 amino acids. CDR3 in amino acids: CASSYEGLASREQYF. The CDR3 DNA sequence: TGTGCCAGCAGTTATGAAGGACTAGCCTCGCGGGAGCAGTACTTC.

There are many counts of this clonotype. The CDR3 loop is CASRWGQQETQYF. CDR3 coding DNA: TGCGCCAGCAGGTGGGGACAGCAAGAGACCCAGTACTTC. The gene calls are TRBV5-1 and TRBJ2-5; 7 bases are shared with TRBD1. Germline V lookup: CDR1 SGHRS, CDR2 YFSETQ. V gave up 5 bases and J gave up 2 bases; unmatched junction bases: 3. The CDR3 extends over 13 amino acids.

This clonotype was recorded many times. A much larger clone differs from this one at a single base, so this may be a read error. This chain's CDR3 is CASSSNRGNCGYTF. CDR3 coding DNA: TGTGCCAGCAGCAGTAATCGGGGGAACTGTGGCTACACCTTC. The V call is TRBV6-1, the J call TRBJ1-2; weak D call: TRBD1 (5 bases). Germline V lookup: CDR1 MNHNS, CDR2 SASEGT. The CDR3 covers 14 residues.

As to this clonotype: One junction end does not reproduce the germline sequence, and a read error may be involved. The genes are TRBV12-3 or TRBV12-4 and TRBJ1-1, with D possibly matching TRBD1 (5 bases). The CDR3 runs to 13 residues. The CDR3 region is CASSRGLNTEACF. The CDR3 coding sequence is TGTGCCAGCAGTAGGGGATTGAACACTGAAGCTTGCTTT.

The rearrangement uses TRBV6-2 or TRBV6-3 and TRBJ2-2; no definite D call. Germline V lookup: CDR1 MNHEY, CDR2 SVGEGT. The length of the CDR3 is 14 residues. The V end was cut by 5 bases, the J end by 4 bases, with 11 bases between. Written as DNA, the CDR3 is TGTGCCAGCAGTACCCTCGACACCACCGGGGAGCTGTTTTTT. Residues: CASSTLDTTGELFF.

This clonotype was recorded at least ten times. The genes are TRBV12-3 or TRBV12-4 and TRBJ1-2; 8 bases are shared with TRBD1. V lost 6 bases and J lost 8; bases outside the gene matches: 2. The CDR3 has 11 residues. CDR3 nucleotide sequence: TGTGCCAGCAGCAGGGGGCGCGGCTACACCTTC. Residues: CASSRGRGYTF.

J is TRBJ1-1 and V is TRBV3-1, with unresolved D. This CDR3 is 12 amino acids long. V was shortened by 6 bases and J by 2 bases, with 7 bases between the two germline ends. Germline lookup yields CDR1 LGHDT and CDR2 YNNKEL (reference sequence). This CDR3 reads CASRRANTEAFF. As DNA, the CDR3 is TGTGCCAGCAGGAGGGCTAACACTGAAGCTTTCTTT.

The chain carries TRBV28 and TRBJ1-2; D call uncertain. Germline CDR1 is MDHEN and CDR2 is SYDVKM. The V and J ends lost 3 bases and 6 bases respectively, with 11 bases between them. The CDR3 is 13 residues long. In DNA, the CDR3 is TGTGCCAGCAGTTTTCTTGCCCTTCATGGCTACACCTTC. Residues: CASSFLALHGYTF.

This clonotype showed up many times. This chain connects TRBV3-1 to TRBJ2-7; no definite D call. Germline CDR1 and CDR2: LGHDT and YNNKEL (reference sequence). This CDR3 comprises 12 residues. Trimming left V 0 bases short and J 6 bases short, with 6 bases between. The CDR3 DNA is TGTGCCAGCAGCCAAGAACCGGGCGAGCAGTACTTC. Translated, it gives CASSQEPGEQYF.

The chain is built from TRBV11-2 and TRBJ2-7; D may be TRBD1 or TRBD2 (5 bases each). The CDR3 has 12 amino acids. Germline CDR1 and CDR2: SGHAT and FQNNGV. V gave up 5 bases and J gave up 3 bases, with 8 bases separating them. CDR3 DNA: TGTGCCAGCAGCGAGGGGTACTACGAGCAGTACTTC. Its protein is CASSEGYYEQYF.